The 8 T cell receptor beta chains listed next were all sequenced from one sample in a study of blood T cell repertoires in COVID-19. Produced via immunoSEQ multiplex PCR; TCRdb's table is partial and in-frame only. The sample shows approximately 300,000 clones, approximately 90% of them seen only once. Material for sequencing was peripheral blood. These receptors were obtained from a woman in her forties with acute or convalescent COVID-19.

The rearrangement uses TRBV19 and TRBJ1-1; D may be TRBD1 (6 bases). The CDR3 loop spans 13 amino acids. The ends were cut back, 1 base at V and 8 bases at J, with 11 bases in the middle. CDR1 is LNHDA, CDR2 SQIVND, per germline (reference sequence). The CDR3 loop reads CASSIVRTDEAFF. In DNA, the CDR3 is TGTGCCAGTAGTATAGTCCGGACAGACGAAGCTTTCTTT.

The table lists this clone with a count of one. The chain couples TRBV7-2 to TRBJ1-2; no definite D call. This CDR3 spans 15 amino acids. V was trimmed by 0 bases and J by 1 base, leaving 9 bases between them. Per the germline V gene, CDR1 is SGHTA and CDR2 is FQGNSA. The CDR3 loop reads CASSLARGSNYGYTF. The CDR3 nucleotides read TGTGCCAGCAGCTTAGCGCGCGGCAGTAACTATGGCTACACCTTC.

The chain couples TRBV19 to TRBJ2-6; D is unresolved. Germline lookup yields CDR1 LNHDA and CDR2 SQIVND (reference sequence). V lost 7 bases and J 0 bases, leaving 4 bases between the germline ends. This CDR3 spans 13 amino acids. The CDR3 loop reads CASMSSGANVLTF. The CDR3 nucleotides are TGTGCCAGTATGAGCTCTGGGGCCAACGTCCTGACTTTC.

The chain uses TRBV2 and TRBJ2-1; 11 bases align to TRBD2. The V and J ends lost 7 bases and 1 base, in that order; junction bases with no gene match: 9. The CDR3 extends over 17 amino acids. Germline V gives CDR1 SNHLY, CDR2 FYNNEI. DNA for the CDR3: TGTGCCAGCATCGTAGCGGGGGGGCCGAGGTCCTACAATGAGCAGTTCTTC. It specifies CASIVAGGPRSYNEQFF.

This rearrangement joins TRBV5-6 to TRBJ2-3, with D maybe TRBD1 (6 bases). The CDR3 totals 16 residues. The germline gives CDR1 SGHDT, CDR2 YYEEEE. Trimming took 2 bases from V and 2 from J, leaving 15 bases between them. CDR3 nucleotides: TGTGCCAGCAGCTTCGTGACAGGAGTCCCCACAGATACGCAGTATTTT. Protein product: CASSFVTGVPTDTQYF.

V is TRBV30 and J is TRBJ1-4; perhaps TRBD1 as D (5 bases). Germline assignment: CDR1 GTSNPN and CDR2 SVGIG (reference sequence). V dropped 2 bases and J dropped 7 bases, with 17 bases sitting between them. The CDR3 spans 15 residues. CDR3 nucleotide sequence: TGTGCCTGGAGTCAGAGGAGGGGCTTTGGTGAAAAACTGTTTTTT. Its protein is CAWSQRRGFGEKLFF.

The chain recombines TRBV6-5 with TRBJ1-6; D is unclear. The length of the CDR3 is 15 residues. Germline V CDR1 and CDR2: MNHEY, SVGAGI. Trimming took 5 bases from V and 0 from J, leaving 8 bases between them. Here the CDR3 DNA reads TGTGCCAGCAGTCCACAGAGCTCCTATAATTCACCCCTCCACTTT. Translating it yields CASSPQSSYNSPLHF.

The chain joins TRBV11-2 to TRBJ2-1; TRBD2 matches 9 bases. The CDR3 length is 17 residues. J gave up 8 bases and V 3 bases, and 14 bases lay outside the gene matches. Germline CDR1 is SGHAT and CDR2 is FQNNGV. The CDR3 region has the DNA TGTGCCAGCAGCTTGGCTGGAGCGGGGGGACGTAGTCATGAGCAGTTCTTC. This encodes CASSLAGAGGRSHEQFF.